The sequence of this T cell receptor beta chain was determined in a study of blood T cell repertoires in COVID-19. Whole-study context: Acute and convalescent COVID-19 samples came from the United States, Italy and Spain. PBMCs, B-cell-depleted T cells, or T cells were the source of the cDNA or gDNA that made up the material.

Germline CDR1 reads MNHNS; CDR2 reads SASEGT. The germline V and J ends were trimmed by 4 bases and 1 base, with 19 bases remaining between them. The CDR3 is 17 residues long. Study processing details: For nucleated cells, counts were estimated from reference gene primer amplification. The data were produced by immunoSEQ multiplex PCR, yet TCRdb's version contains in-frame clones alone and is incomplete. V and J calls and clone size are those listed in that table; D and trimming were worked out from the DNA. Of some 70,000 clones listed, around nine tenths are singletons. This receptor was identified in a man aged 35 to 55 with COVID-19, enrolled during active disease. Sequencing was performed on peripheral blood. The genes are TRBV6-1 and TRBJ1-2; D possibly corresponds to TRBD1 (5 bases). For the CDR3, the DNA is TGTGCCAGCAGTGTTCGGGGGAGGTCATTGAATAACTATGGCTACACCTTC. It yields the protein CASSVRGRSLNNYGYTF.